This T cell receptor (beta chain) derives from a study of T cells in Graves' hyperthyroidism and ophthalmopathy. The CDR3 runs to 16 residues. Germline CDR1 is SGHAT and CDR2 is FQNNGV. The V segment lost 4 bases and the J segment 4 bases; nucleotides outside the gene matches: 6. Template material for amplifying TCR beta CDR3 regions consisted of RNA transcripts. HTBI primers were employed in a first-round RT-PCR of the TCR CDR3. TCRdb itself ran the multiplex PCR reads through MiXCR, one entry per CDR3 protein. The table has around 520,000 distinct CDR3 sequences, approximately 25% seen once; the top ten hold around 10%. This clonotype was seen repeatedly, ten times or more. Its antigen is unknown. The diagnoses drew upon clinical symptoms, serum thyroxine and TRAb, thyroid ultrasound and orbital computed tomography. Points from the study as a whole: Progression to ophthalmopathy was predicted a median of approximately 6.4 months early.

The rearrangement uses TRBV11-2 and TRBJ2-6; 8 bases agree with TRBD1. Specimen: blood. This clonotype originated in a woman aged 25 to 39 with Graves' ophthalmopathy. This CDR3 reads CASSSGQGAGANVLTF. The CDR3 DNA reads as TGTGCCAGCAGCTCAGGACAGGGAGCCGGGGCCAACGTCCTGACTTTC.